Listed below are T cell receptor beta chains from one sample, sequenced in a study of OX40 agonist ivuxolimab in advanced cancers. Sequencing was performed with immunoSEQ multiplex PCR; in TCRdb, only in-frame clones are kept and a portion is missing. The data show tens of thousands of clones, 83% seen once. Specimen: CD4+ or CD8+ T cells sorted from blood, collected in a trial of the OX40 agonist ivuxolimab. The receptors derive from an adult with an advanced solid tumor such as melanoma, head and neck, liver or kidney cancer. CDR3s include the opening cysteine and the closing phenylalanine or tryptophan. A D gene is named only where the DNA matches it firmly. Expanded clones are given a class, and other clones once, few, many or no size at all.

-,TRBV28,few,TRBJ1-1,TGTGCCAGCAGTTTAGTACAGATGAACACTGAAGCTTTCTTT,CASSLVQMNTEAFF
-,TRBV2,-,TRBJ2-3,TGTGCCAGCAGCCAATCGGGGGATACGCAGTATTTT,CASSQSGDTQYF
TRBD2,TRBV5-6,-,TRBJ2-3,TGTGCCAGCAGCAAGGGACTAGCGGATACCACAGATACGCAGTATTTT,CASSKGLADTTDTQYF
-,TRBV7-2,few,TRBJ2-1,TGTGCCAGCAGCTTGGGCCCCCCGGCGGGGTCGGATGAGCAGTTCTTC,CASSLGPPAGSDEQFF
TRBD1,TRBV5-4,once,TRBJ2-2,TGTGCCAGCAGCCTCCGGGACAGACCGGCCGGGGAGCTGTTTTTT,CASSLRDRPAGELFF
TRBD1,TRBV11-2,-,TRBJ2-7,TGTGCCAGCAGACCTGGACAGGGTATCACTTACGAGCAGTACTTC,CASRPGQGITYEQYF
TRBD1,TRBV11-2,-,TRBJ2-7,TGTGCCAGCAGCGCTCCGGGACAGGGGGTAGTTGTGCAGTACTTC,CASSAPGQGVVVQYF
TRBD2,TRBV6-6,-,TRBJ2-1,TGTGCCAGCATTAGAGGGGCTAGCGGGAGCAATGAGCAGTTCTTC,CASIRGASGSNEQFF
TRBD2,TRBV9,-,TRBJ2-3,TGTGCCAGCAGCGTCAGCGGGAGACCCACAGATACGCAGTATTTT,CASSVSGRPTDTQYF
-,TRBV5-1,-,TRBJ1-3,TGCGCCAGCAGGGTGTCCAGGGACTCTGGAAACACCATATATTTT,CASRVSRDSGNTIYF
TRBD2,TRBV6-1,-,TRBJ2-2,TGTGCCAGCAGGAACCGGGGGGCCGGGGAGCTGTTTTTT,CASRNRGAGELFF
TRBD2,TRBV19,-,TRBJ2-7,TGTGCCAGTAGTACTTCATCGGGGACTAGCGCATCCTACGAGCAGTACTTC,CASSTSSGTSASYEQYF
TRBD1,TRBV27,-,TRBJ1-1,TGTGCCAGCAGTCAAAACAGGGGGCGAAACACTGAAGCTTTCTTT,CASSQNRGRNTEAFF
-,TRBV19,-,TRBJ2-2,TGTGCCAGTAGTAGCGGCACCATCACCGGGGAGCTGTTTTTT,CASSSGTITGELFF
TRBD1,TRBV6-1,-,TRBJ1-4,TGTGCCAGCAGTGAACCCAGGGGGTGGGAAAAACTGTTTTTT,CASSEPRGWEKLFF
-,TRBV5-4,-,TRBJ2-3,TGTGCCAGCAGCTTACAAACTAACGCGGGGACGACGCAGTATTTT,CASSLQTNAGTTQYF
TRBD1,TRBV6-1,few,TRBJ2-1,TGTGCCAGCAGTTTTTGGGACAGCGAGAATGAGCAGTTCTTC,CASSFWDSENEQFF
TRBD2,TRBV18,-,TRBJ2-4,TGTGCCAGCTCACCACGCGGGGCTAGCGGGGACATTCAGTACTTC,CASSPRGASGDIQYF
-,TRBV6-5,-,TRBJ2-7,TGTGCCAGCAGTTACTCGGCCGCGGGGAGAGGGGAGCAGTACTTC,CASSYSAAGRGEQYF
TRBD2,TRBV19,-,TRBJ2-5,TGTGCCAGTAGTATGGAGGTAGCGGGAGTGGAGACCCAGTACTTC,CASSMEVAGVETQYF
-,TRBV19,few,TRBJ1-1,TGTGCCAGTAGTAGCGTGGGAATTGGGGGGAAAATGAACACTGAAGCTTTCTTT,CASSSVGIGGKMNTEAFF
-,TRBV5-1,-,TRBJ1-2,TGCGCCAGCAGCTTGGTTCTGGACGCGGCTAACTATGGCTACACCTTC,CASSLVLDAANYGYTF
TRBD1,TRBV19,once,TRBJ2-1,TGTGCCAGTAGTACGCAAAAAACAGGGGTTACCTACAATGAGCAGTTCTTC,CASSTQKTGVTYNEQFF
-,TRBV5-8,-,TRBJ1-2,TGTGCCAGCAGCAACGACGGAAATGGCTACACCTTC,CASSNDGNGYTF
TRBD1,TRBV18,-,TRBJ2-7,TGTGCCAGCTCACTCGTCGGGACAGAAGGGTACGAGCAGTACTTC,CASSLVGTEGYEQYF
-,TRBV10-3,few,TRBJ1-1,TGTGCCATCAGGGGAGACACTGAAGCTTTCTTT,CAIRGDTEAFF